These T cell receptor beta chains were read from a single sample in a study of T-cell memory formation after mild COVID-19. TCRdb passed the 5' RACE reads through MiXCR, listing each CDR3 protein once. The sample includes 75,000 to 95,000 distinct CDR3 sequences, about 12% of them seen just once. What was sequenced was PBMCs or a T cell subset sorted from them (not recorded which). Receptors originate from an adult woman who had mild COVID-19 (a few samples of this study predate the infection). Cell type and time point are not known. Each CDR3 is given with its conserved first and last residue. D genes are given only for firm matches. Clone sizes are given selectively: once, few, many, or a class where the clone is expanded.

d_call | j_call | clone_size | v_call | cdr3_nt | cdr3_aa
TRBD1 | TRBJ2-7 | many | TRBV5-5 | TGTGCCAGCAGCGCCGGGACAGGGTCCTACGAGCAGTACTTC | CASSAGTGSYEQYF
. | TRBJ2-7 | few | TRBV29-1 | TGCAGCGTTGAAGCTTACTTGGGACGGGGTTCCTACGAGCAGTACTTC | CSVEAYLGRGSYEQYF
TRBD2 | TRBJ2-5 | few | TRBV27 | TGTGCCAGCAGGCCTAGCGGATCCCGACGGGAGACCCAGTACTTC | CASRPSGSRRETQYF
. | TRBJ1-2 | few | TRBV24-1 | TGTGCCACCAGTGAGCCCGGACAAGAAGGCATCTATGGCTACACCTTC | CATSEPGQEGIYGYTF
TRBD2 | TRBJ2-1 | . | TRBV15 | TGTGCCACCAGCAGAGGGTTAGCGGGAGGGGGGTACAATGAGCAGTTCTTC | CATSRGLAGGGYNEQFF
TRBD1 | TRBJ2-7 | few | TRBV13 | TGTGCCAGCAGCTTAGCCCTCTCCGGGACAGGGGTCTCCTACGAGCAGTACTTC | CASSLALSGTGVSYEQYF
. | TRBJ2-2 | . | TRBV7-3 | TGTGCCAGTAGACTACAGGGACCCGGGGAGCTGTTTTTT | CASRLQGPGELFF
. | TRBJ2-4 | . | TRBV12-3/TRBV12-4 | TGTGCCAGCAGCTCTTCCGGGGTAAAACAAGCCAAAAACATTCAGTACTTC | CASSSSGVKQAKNIQYF
. | TRBJ2-7 | few | TRBV7-9 | TGTGCCAGCAGCTTAGCAGGGGTCAACTACGAGCAGTACTTC | CASSLAGVNYEQYF
TRBD2 | TRBJ2-1 | . | TRBV11-2 | TGTGCCAGCAGCTTAGATGGACTAGCGGGGGTTAGCTCCTACAATGAGCAGTTCTTC | CASSLDGLAGVSSYNEQFF
. | TRBJ1-6 | few | TRBV7-6 | TGTGCCAGCAGTTCCGGACAGCTCAATTCACCCCTCCACTTT | CASSSGQLNSPLHF
TRBD2 | TRBJ2-2 | few | TRBV7-8 | TGTGCCAGCAGCTTAGCGGGAGGGCGAGCCGGGGAGCTGTTTTTT | CASSLAGGRAGELFF
. | TRBJ2-5 | few | TRBV12-3/TRBV12-4 | TGTGCCAGCAGTTTAGTCGAGCGCCAAGAGACCCAGTACTTC | CASSLVERQETQYF
. | TRBJ2-7 | . | TRBV6-2/TRBV6-3 | TGTGCCAGCAGTTACTCGAGAGATCCGGTCGAGCAGTACTTC | CASSYSRDPVEQYF
. | TRBJ2-2 | many | TRBV29-1 | TGCAGCGTCGTTAGCGGCCCTACGAACACCGGGGAGCTGTTTTTT | CSVVSGPTNTGELFF
. | TRBJ2-7 | . | TRBV29-1 | TGCAGCGTTGAAGCCTTAGGGGGCTCCTACGAGCAGTACTTC | CSVEALGGSYEQYF
TRBD1 | TRBJ2-1 | many | TRBV4-3 | TGCGCCAGCAGCCAAGAGGGAACAGGGGTTGAGCAGTTCTTC | CASSQEGTGVEQFF
TRBD1 | TRBJ2-1 | many | TRBV7-9 | TGTGCCAGCAGCTTCATGTGGCAGCACCAGGGGGCCTACAATGAGCAGTTCTTC | CASSFMWQHQGAYNEQFF
. | TRBJ2-7 | . | TRBV9 | TGTGCCAGCAGCGTAGCTCCAACTAGAGGGGCTCTCGAGCAGTACTTC | CASSVAPTRGALEQYF
. | TRBJ2-7 | few | TRBV6-5 | TGTGCCAGCAGTTATAGGGGGACGAGCTACGAGCAGTACTTC | CASSYRGTSYEQYF
. | TRBJ1-6 | few | TRBV4-1 | TGCGCCAGCAGCCAAGAGGGCGTAGGGGACCCGAATTCACCCCTCCACTTT | CASSQEGVGDPNSPLHF
. | TRBJ2-2 | few | TRBV4-1 | TGCGCCAGCAGCCAAGAACCGGGGAACACCGGGGAGCTGTTTTTT | CASSQEPGNTGELFF
TRBD2 | TRBJ2-7 | . | TRBV29-1 | TGCAGCGTGGCGAACCCGGGACTAGCGGGAGCTGGCGAGCAGTACTTC | CSVANPGLAGAGEQYF
TRBD2 | TRBJ2-7 | few | TRBV20-1 | TGCAGTGCTAGACCTAGCGGCTACGAGCAGTACTTC | CSARPSGYEQYF
TRBD1 | TRBJ1-1 | . | TRBV7-9 | TGTGCCAGCAGCATCGGAAAGGGACAGGGAATGAACACTGAAGCTTTCTTT | CASSIGKGQGMNTEAFF
. | TRBJ1-1 | . | TRBV4-3 | TGCGCCAGCAGCCAAGATCGAGCGGCAGGGCTGAACACTGAAGCTTTCTTT | CASSQDRAAGLNTEAFF
. | TRBJ2-7 | . | TRBV12-3/TRBV12-4 | TGTGCCAGCAGTTTAGGGCAGGAGATCTCCTACGAGCAGTACTTC | CASSLGQEISYEQYF
. | TRBJ2-7 | many | TRBV6-6 | TGTGCCAGCAGTTACACCATTACCGGGACTCTTTACGAGCAGTACTTC | CASSYTITGTLYEQYF
. | TRBJ2-2 | . | TRBV12-3/TRBV12-4 | TGTGCCAGCAGCATAGCGGAGTACACCGGGGAGCTGTTTTTT | CASSIAEYTGELFF
TRBD1 | TRBJ2-7 | many | TRBV20-1 | TGCAGTGCTAGAAGACCTGGACAGGACTACGAGCAGTACTTC | CSARRPGQDYEQYF
. | TRBJ1-1 | few | TRBV6-5 | TGTGCCAGCAGTTACTCTTCCACTGAAGCTTTCTTT | CASSYSSTEAFF
. | TRBJ2-2 | . | TRBV7-6 | TGTGCCAGCAGCTTAGAAGATGCGGGAAACACCGGGGAGCTGTTTTTT | CASSLEDAGNTGELFF
. | TRBJ2-7 | many | TRBV4-1 | TGCGCCAGCAGCCACTCTGTATATTCCTACGAGCAGTACTTC | CASSHSVYSYEQYF
TRBD1 | TRBJ2-7 | few | TRBV25-1 | TGTGCCAGCAGTGTCGGGACAGGGGGCTACGAGCAGTACTTC | CASSVGTGGYEQYF
. | TRBJ2-7 | . | TRBV4-1 | TGCGCCAGCAGCCAAGGACAGCCTGGGACCGAGCAGTACTTC | CASSQGQPGTEQYF
. | TRBJ1-4 | few | TRBV7-9 | TGTGCCAGCAGCCTGCCACAGATTCCAACTTTCAATGAAAAACTGTTTTTT | CASSLPQIPTFNEKLFF
. | TRBJ2-2 | . | TRBV24-1 | TGTGCCACCAGTGATTTACTGGAGACCGGGGAGCTGTTTTTT | CATSDLLETGELFF
. | TRBJ1-2 | . | TRBV27 | TGTGCCAGCAGTATCACAGGGTTGGACTATGGCTACACCTTC | CASSITGLDYGYTF
. | TRBJ1-1 | . | TRBV4-3 | TGCGCCAGCAGCCAAGAAGAGGGGGGGAACACTGAAGCTTTCTTT | CASSQEEGGNTEAFF
. | TRBJ1-3 | . | TRBV5-1 | TGCGCCAGCAGCCTGGGGGCCGCAAACACCATATATTTT | CASSLGAANTIYF
TRBD1 | TRBJ2-3 | . | TRBV24-1 | TGTGCCACCAGTGACTGGCGGACAGGGTTGACAGATACGCAGTATTTT | CATSDWRTGLTDTQYF
. | TRBJ2-7 | many | TRBV7-9 | TGTGCCAGCAGCTTAGTCGGGCCAGGGGACGAGCAGTACTTC | CASSLVGPGDEQYF
. | TRBJ1-5 | few | TRBV24-1 | TGTGCCACCAGTGATTTGGGCGTCGCGGCGCCCCAGCATTTT | CATSDLGVAAPQHF
. | TRBJ2-7 | many | TRBV5-4 | TGTGCCAGCAGCTTGGATCCGGGAAAAGCGTGGGAGCAGTACTTC | CASSLDPGKAWEQYF
TRBD2 | TRBJ2-3 | few | TRBV2 | TGTGCCAGCAGTACCGGGACTAACCTCCCAGATACGCAGTATTTT | CASSTGTNLPDTQYF
TRBD2 | TRBJ2-3 | few | TRBV24-1 | TGTGCCACCAGACGAGCGGGAGGGAGCACAGATACGCAGTATTTT | CATRRAGGSTDTQYF
. | TRBJ2-4 | few | TRBV4-1 | TGCGCCAGCAGCCTCGAGGGGAGGACTGGACTTCAAAACATTCAGTACTTC | CASSLEGRTGLQNIQYF
TRBD1 | TRBJ2-3 | . | TRBV7-9 | TGTGCAAGCAGCCCCCGGGACAGGGGGCTGAGAGATACGCAGTATTTT | CASSPRDRGLRDTQYF
. | TRBJ1-6 | few | TRBV30 | TGTGCCTGGTCAGGGCAGGATAATTCACCCCTCCACTTT | CAWSGQDNSPLHF
TRBD2 | TRBJ2-3 | few | TRBV12-3/TRBV12-4 | TGTGCCAGCAGGGGTCTAGCGGGAGGGCCCTGGGGGGATACGCAGTATTTT | CASRGLAGGPWGDTQYF
. | TRBJ2-7 | . | TRBV5-6 | TGTGCCAGCAGCTTAAGAGGAGGAGGGACTTTGGAGCAGTACTTC | CASSLRGGGTLEQYF
. | TRBJ1-5 | few | TRBV20-1 | TGCAGTGCTGGAAGTGAGCCCCAGCATTTT | CSAGSEPQHF
. | TRBJ2-6 | few | TRBV6-4 | TGTGCCAGCAGTGACGGGGGTAAAGGGGCCAACGTCCTGACTTTC | CASSDGGKGANVLTF
TRBD2 | TRBJ2-1 | few | TRBV6-5 | TGTGCCAGCACGGGAAGCGGGAGTTGGTTCAATGAGCAGTTCTTC | CASTGSGSWFNEQFF
. | TRBJ2-5 | few | TRBV19 | TGTGCCAGTAGTATCTGGGGGAGGGAGACCCAGTACTTC | CASSIWGRETQYF
. | TRBJ2-7 | few | TRBV6-5 | TGTGCCAGCAGCCGCGGGACAGCCTCCTACGAGCAGTACTTC | CASSRGTASYEQYF
TRBD2 | TRBJ2-1 | few | TRBV6-5 | TGTGCCAGCAGCCTGGCTAGCGGTTCACTTTCCAATGAGCAGTTCTTC | CASSLASGSLSNEQFF
. | TRBJ2-2 | few | TRBV7-8 | TGTGCCGGCGTGGGGCTCGTTAACACCGGGGAGCTGTTTTTT | CAGVGLVNTGELFF
TRBD2 | TRBJ2-5 | . | TRBV11-2 | TGTGCCAGCAGCCTGGGGGCGGGGGGCCAAGAGACCCAGTACTTC | CASSLGAGGQETQYF